The 7 T cell receptor beta chains given below trace back to one sample, sequenced in a study of blood T cell repertoires in COVID-19. Some clones are missing from TCRdb's copy, which holds only in-frame ones; the method was immunoSEQ multiplex PCR. The sample has fewer than 400,000 clones; about nine tenths are singletons. Sequenced sample: PBMCs or T cells enriched from blood (not recorded which). These receptors all stem from a man in his sixties who had recovered from COVID-19.

V and J are TRBV4-3 and TRBJ2-1; 8 bases are shared with TRBD2. The ends lost 0 bases at V and 8 bases at J; junction bases unmatched: 9. Germline loops: CDR1 LGHNA, CDR2 YSLEER. The CDR3 runs to 16 residues. CDR3 DNA: TGCGCCAGCAGCCAAGAAGGAGCGGGAGAGGGGGATGAGCAGTTCTTC. Translated: CASSQEGAGEGDEQFF.

This chain uses TRBV6-5 with TRBJ2-5, with a possible D match to TRBD2 (6 bases). The CDR3 sequence is 14 residues long. Trimming cost V 6 bases and J 4 bases, with 15 bases left between them. CDR1 is MNHEY and CDR2 is SVGAGI in the germline V gene. The CDR3 reads CASSRWTGGETQYF. DNA for the CDR3: TGTGCCAGCAGCCGCTGGACCGGGGGAGAGACCCAGTACTTC.

The gene calls are TRBV3-1 (or the pseudogene TRBV3-2) and TRBJ2-7, with TRBD1 matching over 8 bases. After removal of 4 bases from V and 4 bases from J, the junction contained 6 bases not matched to a gene. Germline values: CDR1 LGHDT, CDR2 YNNKEL (reference sequence). The CDR3 has 14 amino acids. The CDR3, as DNA: TGTGCCAGCAGCCGCCGGGACAGGACTTACGAGCAGTACTTC. It encodes CASSRRDRTYEQYF.

V gene TRBV18 combines with J gene TRBJ1-1, with TRBD1 matching over 7 bases. Trimming cost V 2 bases and J 1 base; bases outside gene matches: 1. Per the germline V gene, CDR1 is KGHSH and CDR2 is LQKENI. CDR3 length: 14 amino acids. CDR3 nucleotides: TGTGCCAGCTCACCAAACAGGGGGAACACTGAAGCTTTCTTT. This encodes CASSPNRGNTEAFF.

This chain uses TRBV11-2 with TRBJ2-3; 8 bases fit TRBD2. Trimming took 6 bases from V and 0 from J; bases not matched to a gene: 8. This CDR3 contains 16 residues. Germline V gene lookup returns CDR1 SGHAT and CDR2 FQNNGV. The CDR3 DNA sequence: TGTGCCAGCAGTCCTACAGCGGGGGCGAGCACAGATACGCAGTATTTT. This codes for CASSPTAGASTDTQYF.

V and J are TRBV20-1 and TRBJ1-1; TRBD1 matches 9 bases. From germline, CDR1 is DFQATT and CDR2 SNEGSKA (reference sequence). Unmatched junction bases numbered 10, after V lost 4 bases and J lost 1 base. The CDR3 contains 16 residues. The CDR3 nucleotides read TGCAGTGCTATTGACTCCGGGACAGGGACGAACACTGAAGCTTTCTTT. Amino acids: CSAIDSGTGTNTEAFF.

A single count supports this clone. This sequence joins TRBV19 and TRBJ2-7; 12 bases are a match to TRBD1. This CDR3 is 15 amino acids long. V shed 5 bases and J 1 base; nucleotides not matched to a gene: 3. The germline V gene has CDR1 LNHDA and CDR2 SQIVND (reference sequence). The CDR3 region has the DNA TGTGCCAGTAGTGTGGGACAGGGGGCTTCCTACGAGCAGTACTTC. It is translated as CASSVGQGASYEQYF.